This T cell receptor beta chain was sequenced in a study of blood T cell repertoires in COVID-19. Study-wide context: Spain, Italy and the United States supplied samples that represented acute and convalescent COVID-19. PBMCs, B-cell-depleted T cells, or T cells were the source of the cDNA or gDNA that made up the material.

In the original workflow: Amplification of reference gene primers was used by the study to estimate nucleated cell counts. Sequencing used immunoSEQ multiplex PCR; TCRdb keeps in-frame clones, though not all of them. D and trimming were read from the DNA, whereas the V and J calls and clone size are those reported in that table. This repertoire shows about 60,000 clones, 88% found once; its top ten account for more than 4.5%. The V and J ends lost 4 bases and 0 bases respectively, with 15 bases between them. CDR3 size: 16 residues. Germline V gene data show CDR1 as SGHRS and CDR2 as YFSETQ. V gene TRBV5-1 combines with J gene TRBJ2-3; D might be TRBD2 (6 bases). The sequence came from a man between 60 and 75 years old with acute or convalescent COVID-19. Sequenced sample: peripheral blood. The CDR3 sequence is CASSIPAGSSTDTQYF. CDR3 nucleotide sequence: TGCGCCAGCAGCATACCAGCGGGCAGTAGCACAGATACGCAGTATTTT.